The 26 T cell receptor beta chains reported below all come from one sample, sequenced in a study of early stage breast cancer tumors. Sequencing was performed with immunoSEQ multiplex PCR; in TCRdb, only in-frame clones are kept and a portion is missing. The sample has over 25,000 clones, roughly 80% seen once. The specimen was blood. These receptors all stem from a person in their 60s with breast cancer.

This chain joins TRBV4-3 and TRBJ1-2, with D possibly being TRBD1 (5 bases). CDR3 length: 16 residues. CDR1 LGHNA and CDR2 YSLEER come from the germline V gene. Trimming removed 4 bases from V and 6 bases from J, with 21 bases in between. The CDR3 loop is CASSPAGARGGNGYTF. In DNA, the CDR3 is TGCGCCAGCAGCCCGGCGGGAGCAAGGGGCGGGAATGGCTACACCTTC.

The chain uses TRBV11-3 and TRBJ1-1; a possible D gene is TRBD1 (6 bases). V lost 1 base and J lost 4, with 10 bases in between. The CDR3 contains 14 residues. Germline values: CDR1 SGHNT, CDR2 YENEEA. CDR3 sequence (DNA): TGTGCCAGCAGCTTAGGCAGGGGAAGCACTGAAGCTTTCTTT. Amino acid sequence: CASSLGRGSTEAFF.

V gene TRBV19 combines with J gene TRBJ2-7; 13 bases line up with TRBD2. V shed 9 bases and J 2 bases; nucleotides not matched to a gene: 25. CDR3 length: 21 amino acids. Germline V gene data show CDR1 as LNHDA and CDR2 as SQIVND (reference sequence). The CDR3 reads CASKPRGTSGLAGENPYEQYF. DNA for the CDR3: TGTGCCAGCAAACCACGCGGAACCTCCGGACTAGCGGGAGAAAACCCCTACGAGCAGTACTTC.

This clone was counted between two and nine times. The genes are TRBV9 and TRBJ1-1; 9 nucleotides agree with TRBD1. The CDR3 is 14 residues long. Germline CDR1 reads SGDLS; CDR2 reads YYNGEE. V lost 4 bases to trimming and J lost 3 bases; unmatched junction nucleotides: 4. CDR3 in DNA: TGTGCCAGCAGCCTCCGACAGGGGGACACTGAAGCTTTCTTT. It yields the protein CASSLRQGDTEAFF.

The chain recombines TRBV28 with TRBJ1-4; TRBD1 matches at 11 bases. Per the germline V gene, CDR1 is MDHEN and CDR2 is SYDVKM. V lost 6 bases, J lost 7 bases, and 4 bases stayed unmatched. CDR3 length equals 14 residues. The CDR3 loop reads CASSLGQGVEKLFF. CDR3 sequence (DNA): TGTGCCAGCAGCTTGGGACAGGGGGTTGAAAAACTGTTTTTT.

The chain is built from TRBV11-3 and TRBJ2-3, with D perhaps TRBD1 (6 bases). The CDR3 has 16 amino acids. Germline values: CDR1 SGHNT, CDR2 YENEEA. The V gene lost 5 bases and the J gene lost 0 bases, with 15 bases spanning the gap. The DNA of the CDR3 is TGTGCCAGCAGCGTGGGGGCGGGCGCGAGCACAGATACGCAGTATTTT. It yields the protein CASSVGAGASTDTQYF.

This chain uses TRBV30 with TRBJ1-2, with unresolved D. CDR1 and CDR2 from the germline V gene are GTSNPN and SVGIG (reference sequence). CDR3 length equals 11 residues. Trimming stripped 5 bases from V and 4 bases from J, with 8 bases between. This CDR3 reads CAWALGYGYTF. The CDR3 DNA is TGTGCCTGGGCGCTAGGCTATGGCTACACCTTC.

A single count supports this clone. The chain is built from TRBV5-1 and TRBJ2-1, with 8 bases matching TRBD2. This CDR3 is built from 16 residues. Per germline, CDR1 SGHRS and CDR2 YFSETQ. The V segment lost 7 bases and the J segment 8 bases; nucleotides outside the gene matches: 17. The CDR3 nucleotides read TGCGCCAGCCGGTCGGCCCTGGCTAGCGGGTGGGATGAGCAGTTCTTC. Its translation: CASRSALASGWDEQFF.

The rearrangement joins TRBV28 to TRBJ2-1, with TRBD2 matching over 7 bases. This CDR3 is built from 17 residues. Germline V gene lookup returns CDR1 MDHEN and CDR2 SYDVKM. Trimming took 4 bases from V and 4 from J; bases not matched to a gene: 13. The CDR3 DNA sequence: TGTGCCAGCAGTTCTAGATGGACATCAGCGGGATACAATGAGCAGTTCTTC. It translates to CASSSRWTSAGYNEQFF.

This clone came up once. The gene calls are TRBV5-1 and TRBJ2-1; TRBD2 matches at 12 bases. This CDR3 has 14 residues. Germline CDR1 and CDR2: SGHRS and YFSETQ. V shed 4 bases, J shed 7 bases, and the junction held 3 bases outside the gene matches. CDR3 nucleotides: TGCGCCAGCAGCCTTGGGACTAGCGGGAATGAGCAGTTCTTC. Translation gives CASSLGTSGNEQFF.

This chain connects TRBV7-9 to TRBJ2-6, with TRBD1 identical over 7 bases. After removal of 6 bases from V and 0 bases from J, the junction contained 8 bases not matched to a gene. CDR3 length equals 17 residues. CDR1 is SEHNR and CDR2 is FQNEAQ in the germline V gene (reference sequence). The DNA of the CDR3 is TGTGCCAGCAGACGAGGACAGGAAAACTCTGGGGCCAACGTCCTGACTTTC. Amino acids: CASRRGQENSGANVLTF.

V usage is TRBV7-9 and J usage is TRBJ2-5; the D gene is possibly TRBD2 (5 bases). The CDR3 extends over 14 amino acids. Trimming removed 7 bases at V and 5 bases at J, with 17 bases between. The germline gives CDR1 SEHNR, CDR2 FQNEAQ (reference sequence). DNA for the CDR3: TGTGCCAGCACCCCGGATCCGGGAAAGGAGACCCAGTACTTC. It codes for CASTPDPGKETQYF.

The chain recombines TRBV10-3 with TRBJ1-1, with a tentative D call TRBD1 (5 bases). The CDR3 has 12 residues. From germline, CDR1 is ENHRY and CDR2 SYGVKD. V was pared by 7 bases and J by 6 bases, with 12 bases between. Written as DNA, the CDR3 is TGTGCCATCAAAAGGGAGGGGTCTGAAGCTTTCTTT. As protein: CAIKREGSEAFF.

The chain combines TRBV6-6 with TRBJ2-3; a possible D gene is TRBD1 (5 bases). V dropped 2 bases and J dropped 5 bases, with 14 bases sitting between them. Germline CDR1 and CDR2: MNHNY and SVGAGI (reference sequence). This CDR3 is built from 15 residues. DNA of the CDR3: TGTGCCAGCAGTTACGAGTATGGGGCCAGAGATACGCAGTATTTT. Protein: CASSYEYGARDTQYF.

The CDR3 here is CASSSLGRTSDEQYF. CDR3 nucleotide sequence: TGTGCCAGCAGCTCCCTTGGGAGGACTAGCGACGAGCAGTACTTC. The chain carries TRBV7-8 and TRBJ2-5; 9 nucleotides line up with TRBD2. The J call may be faulty, since TRBJ2-7 better matches the DNA end. CDR1 and CDR2 from the germline V gene are SGHVS and FQNEAQ. This CDR3 has 15 amino acids.

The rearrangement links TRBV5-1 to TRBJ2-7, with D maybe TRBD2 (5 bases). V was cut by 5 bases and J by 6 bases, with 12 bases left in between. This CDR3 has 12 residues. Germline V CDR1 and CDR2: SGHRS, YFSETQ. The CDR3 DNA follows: TGCGCCAGCAGGTTCACGGACTCCGAGCAGTACTTC. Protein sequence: CASRFTDSEQYF. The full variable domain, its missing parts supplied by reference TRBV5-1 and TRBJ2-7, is KAGVTQTPRYLIKTRGQQVTLSCSPISGHRSVSWYQQTPGQGLQFLFEYFSETQRNKGNFPGRFSGRQFSNSRSEMNVSTLELGDSALYLCASRFTDSEQYFGPGTRLTVT.

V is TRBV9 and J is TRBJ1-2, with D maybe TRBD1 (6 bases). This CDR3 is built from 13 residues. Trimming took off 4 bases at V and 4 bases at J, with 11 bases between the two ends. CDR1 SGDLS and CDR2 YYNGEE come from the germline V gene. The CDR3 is CASSPLGGYGYTF. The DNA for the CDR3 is TGTGCCAGCAGCCCCCTAGGGGGCTATGGCTACACCTTC.

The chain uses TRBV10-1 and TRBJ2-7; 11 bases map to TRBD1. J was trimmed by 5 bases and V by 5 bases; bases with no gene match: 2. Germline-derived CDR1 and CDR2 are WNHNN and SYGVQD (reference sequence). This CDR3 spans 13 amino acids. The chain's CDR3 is CASSSGQGDEQYF. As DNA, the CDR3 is TGCGCCAGCAGTTCGGGACAGGGGGACGAGCAGTACTTC.

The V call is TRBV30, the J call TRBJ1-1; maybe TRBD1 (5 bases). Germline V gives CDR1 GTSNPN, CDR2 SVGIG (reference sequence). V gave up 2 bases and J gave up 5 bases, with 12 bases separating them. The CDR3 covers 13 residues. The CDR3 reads CAWSPRGATEAFF. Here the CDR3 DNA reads TGTGCCTGGAGTCCAAGGGGCGCGACTGAAGCTTTCTTT.

In nucleotides, the CDR3 is TGTGCTAGTGGTAAGACCGGGACTAGCGGGAGTACCTACGAGCAGTACTTC. Translating it yields CASGKTGTSGSTYEQYF. This chain connects TRBV12-5 to TRBJ2-7, with 14 bases fitting TRBD2. The V gene's germline CDR1 is LGHNT and CDR2 FRNRAP. This CDR3 is built from 17 residues. V shed 5 bases, J shed 2 bases, and the junction held 8 bases outside the gene matches.

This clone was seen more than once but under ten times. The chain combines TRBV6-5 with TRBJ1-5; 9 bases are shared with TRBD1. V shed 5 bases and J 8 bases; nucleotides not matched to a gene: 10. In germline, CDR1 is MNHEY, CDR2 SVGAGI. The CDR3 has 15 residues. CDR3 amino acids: CASSLQGAGREPQHF. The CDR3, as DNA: TGTGCCAGCAGTCTACAGGGGGCTGGGAGGGAGCCCCAGCATTTT.

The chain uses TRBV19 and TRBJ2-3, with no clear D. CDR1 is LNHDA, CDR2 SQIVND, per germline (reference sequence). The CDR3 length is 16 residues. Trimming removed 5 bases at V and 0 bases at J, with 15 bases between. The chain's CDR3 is CASSPLTPQSTDTQYF. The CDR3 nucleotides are TGTGCCAGTAGTCCCCTGACTCCGCAAAGCACAGATACGCAGTATTTT.

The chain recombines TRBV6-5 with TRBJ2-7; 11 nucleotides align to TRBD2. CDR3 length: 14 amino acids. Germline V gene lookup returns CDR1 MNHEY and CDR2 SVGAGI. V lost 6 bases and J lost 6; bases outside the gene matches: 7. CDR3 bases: TGTGCCAGCAGGTCCCATAGCGGGAGGGGCGAGCAGTACTTC. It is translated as CASRSHSGRGEQYF.

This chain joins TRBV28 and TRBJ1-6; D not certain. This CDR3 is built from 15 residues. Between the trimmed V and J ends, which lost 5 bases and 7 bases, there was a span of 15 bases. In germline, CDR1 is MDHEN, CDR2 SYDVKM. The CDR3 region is CASSPQTPINSPLHF. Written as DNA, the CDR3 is TGTGCCAGCAGTCCTCAGACACCCATAAATTCACCCCTCCACTTT.

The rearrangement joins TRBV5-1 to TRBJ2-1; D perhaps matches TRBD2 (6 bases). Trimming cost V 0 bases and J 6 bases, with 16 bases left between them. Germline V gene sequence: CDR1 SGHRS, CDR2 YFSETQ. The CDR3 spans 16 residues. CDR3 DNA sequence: TGCGCCAGCAGCTTGGGGGGCTTCGGAGGGGCCAATGAGCAGTTCTTC. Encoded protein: CASSLGGFGGANEQFF.

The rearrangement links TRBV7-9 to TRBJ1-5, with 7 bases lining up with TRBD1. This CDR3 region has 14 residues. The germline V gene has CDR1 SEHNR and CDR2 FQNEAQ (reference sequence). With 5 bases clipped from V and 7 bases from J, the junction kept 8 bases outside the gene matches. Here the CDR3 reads CASSSRTGGQPQHF. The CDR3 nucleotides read TGTGCCAGCAGCAGTCGGACAGGCGGACAGCCCCAGCATTTT.